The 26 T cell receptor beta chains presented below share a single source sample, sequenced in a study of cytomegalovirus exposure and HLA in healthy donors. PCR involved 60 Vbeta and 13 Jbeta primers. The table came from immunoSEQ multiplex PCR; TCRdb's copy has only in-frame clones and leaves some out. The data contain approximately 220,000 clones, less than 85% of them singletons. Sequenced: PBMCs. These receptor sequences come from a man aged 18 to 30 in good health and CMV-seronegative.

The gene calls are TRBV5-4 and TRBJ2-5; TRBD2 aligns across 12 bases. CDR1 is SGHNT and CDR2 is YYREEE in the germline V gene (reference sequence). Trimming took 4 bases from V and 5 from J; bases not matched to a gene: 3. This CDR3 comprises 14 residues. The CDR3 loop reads CASSLLAGGETQYF. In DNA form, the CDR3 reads TGTGCCAGCAGCCTCCTAGCGGGAGGGGAGACCCAGTACTTC.

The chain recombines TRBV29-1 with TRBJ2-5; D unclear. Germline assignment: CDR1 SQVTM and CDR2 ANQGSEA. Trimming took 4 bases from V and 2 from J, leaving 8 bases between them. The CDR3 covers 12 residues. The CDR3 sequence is CSVVLNQETQYF. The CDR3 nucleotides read TGCAGCGTTGTACTGAATCAAGAGACCCAGTACTTC.

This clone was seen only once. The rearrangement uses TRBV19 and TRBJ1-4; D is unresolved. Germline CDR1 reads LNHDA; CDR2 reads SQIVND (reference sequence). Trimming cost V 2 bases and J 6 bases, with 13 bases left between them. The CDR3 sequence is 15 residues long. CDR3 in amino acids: CASSISASYDEKLFF. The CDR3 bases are TGTGCCAGTAGTATAAGCGCAAGTTACGATGAAAAACTGTTTTTT.

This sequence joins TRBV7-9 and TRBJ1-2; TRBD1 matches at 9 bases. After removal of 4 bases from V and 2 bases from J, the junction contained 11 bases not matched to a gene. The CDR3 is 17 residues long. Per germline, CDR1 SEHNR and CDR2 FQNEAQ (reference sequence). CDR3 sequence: CASSSRTGDRINYGYTF. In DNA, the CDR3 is TGTGCCAGCAGCTCCCGGACAGGGGATAGAATAAACTATGGCTACACCTTC.

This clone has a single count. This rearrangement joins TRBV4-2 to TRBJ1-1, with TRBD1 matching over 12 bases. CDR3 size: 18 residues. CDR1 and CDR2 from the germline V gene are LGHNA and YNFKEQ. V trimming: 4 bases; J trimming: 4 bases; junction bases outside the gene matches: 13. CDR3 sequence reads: CASSPRGTGGEVRTEAFF. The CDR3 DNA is TGTGCCAGCAGCCCAAGGGGGACAGGGGGCGAGGTTCGCACTGAAGCTTTCTTT.

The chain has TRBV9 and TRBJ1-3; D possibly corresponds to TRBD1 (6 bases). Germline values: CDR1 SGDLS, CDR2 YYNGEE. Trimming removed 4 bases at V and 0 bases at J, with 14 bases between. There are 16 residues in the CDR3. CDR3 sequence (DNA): TGTGCCAGCAGCCTCCGCAGGGGCGGCTCTGGAAACACCATATATTTT. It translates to CASSLRRGGSGNTIYF.

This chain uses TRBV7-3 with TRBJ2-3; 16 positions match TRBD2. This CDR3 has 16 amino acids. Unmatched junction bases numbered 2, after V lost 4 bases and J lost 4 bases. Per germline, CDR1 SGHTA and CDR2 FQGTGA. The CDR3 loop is CASSSGTSGRADTQYF. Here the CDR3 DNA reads TGTGCCAGCAGCTCAGGGACTAGCGGGAGGGCAGATACGCAGTATTTT. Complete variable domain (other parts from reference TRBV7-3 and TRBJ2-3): GAGVSQTPSNKVTEKGKYVELRCDPISGHTALYWYRQSLGQGPEFLIYFQGTGAADDSGLPNDRFFAVRPEGSVSTLKIQRTERGDSAVYLCASSSGTSGRADTQYFGPGTRLTVL.

CDR3 region: CASSVSGTQETQYF. As DNA, the CDR3 is TGTGCCAGCAGTGTTAGCGGAACTCAAGAGACCCAGTACTTC. The chain has TRBV6-1 and TRBJ2-5, with a weak D call TRBD2 (6 bases). This CDR3 contains 14 residues. The ends were cut back, 4 bases at V and 2 bases at J, with 11 bases in the middle. Germline lookup yields CDR1 MNHNS and CDR2 SASEGT.

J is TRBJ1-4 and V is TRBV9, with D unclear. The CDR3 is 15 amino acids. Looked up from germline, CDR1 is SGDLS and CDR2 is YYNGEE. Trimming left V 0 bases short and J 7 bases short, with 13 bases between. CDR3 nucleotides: TGTGCCAGCAGCGTAGCCGTCGCGCCGGGTGAAAAACTGTTTTTT. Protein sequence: CASSVAVAPGEKLFF.

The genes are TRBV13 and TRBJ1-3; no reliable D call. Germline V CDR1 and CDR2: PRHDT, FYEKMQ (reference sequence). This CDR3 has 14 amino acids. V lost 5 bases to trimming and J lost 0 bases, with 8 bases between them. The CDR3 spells CASSVDFSGNTIYF. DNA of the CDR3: TGTGCCAGCAGCGTGGACTTCTCTGGAAACACCATATATTTT. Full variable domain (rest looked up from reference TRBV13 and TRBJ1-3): AAGVIQSPRHLIKEKRETATLKCYPIPRHDTVYWYQQGPGQDPQFLISFYEKMQSDKGSIPDRFSAQQFSDYHSELNMSSLELGDSALYFCASSVDFSGNTIYFGEGSWLTVV.

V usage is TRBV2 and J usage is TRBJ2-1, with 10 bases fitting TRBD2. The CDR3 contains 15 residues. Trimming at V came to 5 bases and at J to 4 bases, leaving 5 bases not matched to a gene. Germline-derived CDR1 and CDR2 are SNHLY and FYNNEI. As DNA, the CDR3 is TGTGCCAGCAGTTACGGACTAGCGGCTTACAATGAGCAGTTCTTC. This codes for CASSYGLAAYNEQFF.

CDR3 DNA sequence: TGTGCCATCAGTGCCCCCAGCGGGATAAACACCGGGGAGCTGTTTTTT. This encodes CAISAPSGINTGELFF. The gene calls are TRBV10-3 and TRBJ2-2; 7 bases are a match to TRBD2. V shed 4 bases, J shed 2 bases, and the junction held 7 bases outside the gene matches. CDR3 size: 16 residues. The germline V gene encodes CDR1 ENHRY and CDR2 SYGVKD.

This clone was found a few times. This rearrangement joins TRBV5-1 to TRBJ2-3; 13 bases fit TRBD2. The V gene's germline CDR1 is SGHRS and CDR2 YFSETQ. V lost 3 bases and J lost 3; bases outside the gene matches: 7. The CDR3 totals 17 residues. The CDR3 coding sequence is TGCGCCAGCAGCTGGACTAGCGGGAGTGGTGGGACAGATACGCAGTATTTT. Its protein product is CASSWTSGSGGTDTQYF.

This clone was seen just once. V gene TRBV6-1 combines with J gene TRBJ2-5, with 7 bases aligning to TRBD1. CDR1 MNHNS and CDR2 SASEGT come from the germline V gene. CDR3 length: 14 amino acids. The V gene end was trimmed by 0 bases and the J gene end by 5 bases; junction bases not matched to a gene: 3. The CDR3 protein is CASSEAGRGETQYF. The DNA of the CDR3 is TGTGCCAGCAGTGAAGCGGGCAGGGGGGAGACCCAGTACTTC.

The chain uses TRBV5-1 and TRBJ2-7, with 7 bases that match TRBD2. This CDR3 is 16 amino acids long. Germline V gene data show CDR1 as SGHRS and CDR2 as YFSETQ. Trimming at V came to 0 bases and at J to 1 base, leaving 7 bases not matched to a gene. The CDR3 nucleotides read TGCGCCAGCAGCTTGGGTGGGGGGGTCAAGTCCTACGAGCAGTACTTC. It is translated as CASSLGGGVKSYEQYF.

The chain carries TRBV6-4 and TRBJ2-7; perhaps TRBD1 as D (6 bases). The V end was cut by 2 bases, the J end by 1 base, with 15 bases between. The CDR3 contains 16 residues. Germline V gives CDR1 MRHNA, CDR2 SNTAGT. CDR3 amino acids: CASSDALGGQSYEQYF. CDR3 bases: TGTGCCAGCAGTGACGCACTCGGTGGACAGTCCTACGAGCAGTACTTC.

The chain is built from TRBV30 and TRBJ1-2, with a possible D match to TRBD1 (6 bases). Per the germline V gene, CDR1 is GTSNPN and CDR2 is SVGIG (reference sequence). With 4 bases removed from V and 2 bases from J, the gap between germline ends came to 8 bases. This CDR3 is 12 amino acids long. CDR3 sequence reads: CAWTGQNYGYTF. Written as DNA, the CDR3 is TGTGCCTGGACCGGACAGAACTATGGCTACACCTTC.

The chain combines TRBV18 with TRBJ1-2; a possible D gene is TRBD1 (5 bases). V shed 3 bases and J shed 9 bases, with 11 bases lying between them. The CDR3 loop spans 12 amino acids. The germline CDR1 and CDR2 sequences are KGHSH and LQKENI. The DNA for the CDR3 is TGTGCCAGCTCACCGGCAGGGCGGCGCTACACCTTC. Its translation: CASSPAGRRYTF.

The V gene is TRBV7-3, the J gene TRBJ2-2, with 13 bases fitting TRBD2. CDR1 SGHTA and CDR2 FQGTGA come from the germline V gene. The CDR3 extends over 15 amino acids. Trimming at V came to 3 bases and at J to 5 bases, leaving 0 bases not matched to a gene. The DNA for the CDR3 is TGTGCCAGCAGCTTGGGACTAGCGGGAACCGGGGAGCTGTTTTTT. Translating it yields CASSLGLAGTGELFF.

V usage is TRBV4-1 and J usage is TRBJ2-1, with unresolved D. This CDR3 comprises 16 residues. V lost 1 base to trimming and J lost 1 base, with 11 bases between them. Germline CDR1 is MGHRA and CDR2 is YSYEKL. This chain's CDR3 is CASSQVNMVSYNEQFF. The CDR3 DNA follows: TGCGCCAGCAGCCAAGTGAACATGGTATCCTACAATGAGCAGTTCTTC.

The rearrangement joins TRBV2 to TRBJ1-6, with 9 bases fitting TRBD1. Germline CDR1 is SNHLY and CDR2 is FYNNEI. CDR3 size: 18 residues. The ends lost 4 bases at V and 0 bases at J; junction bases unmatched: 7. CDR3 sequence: CASSGDRDPSSYNSPLHF. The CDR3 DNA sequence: TGTGCCAGCAGTGGGGACAGGGATCCTAGCTCCTATAATTCACCCCTCCACTTT.

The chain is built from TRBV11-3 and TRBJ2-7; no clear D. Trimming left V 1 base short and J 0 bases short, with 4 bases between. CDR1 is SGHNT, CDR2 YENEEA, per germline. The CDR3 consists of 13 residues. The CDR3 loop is CASSLAGSYEQYF. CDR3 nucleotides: TGTGCCAGCAGCTTAGCGGGCTCCTACGAGCAGTACTTC.

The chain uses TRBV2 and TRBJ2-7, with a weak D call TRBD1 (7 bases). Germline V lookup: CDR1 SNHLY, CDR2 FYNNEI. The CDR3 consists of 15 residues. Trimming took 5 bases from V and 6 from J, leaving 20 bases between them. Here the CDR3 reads CASSPLEGAHSEQYF. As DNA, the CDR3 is TGTGCCAGCAGTCCTCTGGAGGGGGCGCATTCCGAGCAGTACTTC.

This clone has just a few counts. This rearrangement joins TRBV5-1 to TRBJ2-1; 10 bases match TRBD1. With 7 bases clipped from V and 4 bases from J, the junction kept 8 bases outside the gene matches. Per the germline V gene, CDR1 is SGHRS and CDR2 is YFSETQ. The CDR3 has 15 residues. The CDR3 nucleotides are TGCGCCAGCTCCAAAGGACAGGGGGAATACAATGAGCAGTTCTTC. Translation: CASSKGQGEYNEQFF.

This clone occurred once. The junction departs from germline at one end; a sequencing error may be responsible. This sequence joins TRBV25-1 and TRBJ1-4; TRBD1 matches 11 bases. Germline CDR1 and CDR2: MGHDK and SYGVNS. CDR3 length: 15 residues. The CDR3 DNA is TGTGCCAGCAGTGATTCACCGGGACAGGGGGACGTCCTTCATTTT. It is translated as CASSDSPGQGDVLHF.

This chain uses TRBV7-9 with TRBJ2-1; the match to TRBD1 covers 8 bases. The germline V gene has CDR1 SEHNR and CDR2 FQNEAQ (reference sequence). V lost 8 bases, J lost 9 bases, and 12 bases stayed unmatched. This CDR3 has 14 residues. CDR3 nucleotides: TGTGCCAGCGAACTGGCCGGAACAGGGGGTGAGCAGTTCTTC. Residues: CASELAGTGGEQFF.